This T cell receptor beta chain was captured in a study of early T cells in non-severe SARS-CoV-2 infection. Study-level information: Chains were not paired, and sequencing was done on bulk RNA from unsorted whole blood. Findings and caveats of the study: Matches to VDJdb favored anti-spike CD8 responses and missed private and CD4 specificities.

The CDR3 covers 12 residues. Per germline, CDR1 SQVTM and CDR2 ANQGSEA. To note about this clonotype: Its matching antigen is unknown. The junction shows a germline mismatch at one end, possibly a read error.

Researchers attached unique molecular identifiers to individual cDNA molecules. TCRdb reprocessed the 5' RACE reads with MiXCR, giving one entry per CDR3 protein. The sample holds tens of thousands of distinct CDR3 sequences, 9% to 10% seen once. This sequence originates from an adult who was a healthcare worker with PCR-confirmed SARS-CoV-2 infection or an uninfected control (not recorded which). The sequencing used whole blood, collected at baseline. The chain employs TRBV29-1 and TRBJ2-7; D is unclear. The CDR3 nucleotides read TGCAGCGCCGTAAACCTCTCCTACGAGCTGTACTTC. This gives the protein CSAVNLSYELYF.